The clone carrying this T cell receptor beta chain was counted ten times or more. The sample belongs to a study of T-cell reconstitution after alpha-beta-depleted transplantation in children. Germline loops: CDR1 SEHNR, CDR2 FQNEAQ (reference sequence). The CDR3 length is 15 residues. Trimming shortened V by 5 bases and J by 5 bases, and 15 bases separated the two germline ends. Preparing the TCRbeta library involved the use of unique molecular identifiers. MiXCR, applied by TCRdb to the PCR reads, yields one record per CDR3 protein. The sample records a few hundred thousand distinct CDR3 sequences, approximately 9.7% being singletons.

The rearrangement links TRBV7-9 to TRBJ2-2; the D gene could be TRBD1 or TRBD2 (5 bases each). The sequences come from PBMCs from the stem cell graft donor, collected from the stem cell graft. The origin of this receptor is a human donor who donated a stem cell graft to a child with SCID. The CDR3 loop reads CASSALGAGTGELFF. CDR3 nucleotide sequence: TGTGCCAGCAGCGCCCTCGGGGCCGGAACCGGGGAGCTGTTTTTT.